The count of the clone carrying this TCR beta chain is one. Its antigen is unknown. This record comes from a study of identical twins. CDR3 size: 17 residues. The germline CDR1 and CDR2 sequences are LNHNV and YYDKDF (reference sequence). The V gene lost 0 bases and the J gene lost 9 bases, with 23 bases spanning the gap. TCRdb used MiXCR to reprocess the 5' RACE reads, holding one entry per CDR3 protein. The table lists 200,000 to 250,000 distinct CDR3 sequences, approximately 11% of them singletons, with 4% to 5% in the top ten. Findings and caveats of the study: Insertion counts were lower in abundant cord blood beta clonotypes, a trend that memory repertoires did not show. Not following the same donors, the study drew its conclusions from cross-sectional statistical analysis.

These same records also appear under a second study, on yellow fever vaccine responses in identical twins.

The sequencing input was memory (CD45RO+) T cells sorted from blood. V is TRBV15 and J is TRBJ2-5, with D tentatively TRBD2 (5 bases). This clonotype was obtained from a woman younger than 30 in good health. The CDR3 nucleotides are TGTGCCACCAGCAGAGATTCACTAAGGCGGTCCTCCGGGGCCCAGTACTTC. Translation gives CATSRDSLRRSSGAQYF.